The source of this T cell receptor beta chain is a study of CD4 T cells in relation to SARS-CoV-2 and coronaviruses (dated by TCRdb to the early 2020s). Background for the entire study: Patient-derived lymphoblastoid cell lines were used to map the HLA restriction of shared crossreactive spike epitopes. At the level of individual TCR clonotypes, the study measured memory CD4+ T cell crossreactivity between SARS-CoV-2 spike protein and common cold coronavirus spike proteins. Samples from three pre-COVID donors and the naive versus memory experiments were sequenced with the Adaptive Biotechnologies TCR-sequencing kit; other data were Illumina-based. Expansion assays from other donors in the study were sequenced with a different, Illumina-based TCR-beta assay.

V is cut back by 5 bases and J by 3 bases, with 1 base in the junction unmatched. CDR1 and CDR2, looked up from the germline V gene, are SQVTM and ANQGSEA. From cysteine to phenylalanine, the CDR3 is 12 amino acids long. Here the CDR3 DNA is all that survives: 36 bases in frame from base 1. Uncultured naive and memory CD4+ T cell DNA received deep-resolution immunoSEQ TCR-beta sequencing. Concerning the study's data processing: Preprocessing removed nonproductive sequences and CDR3s not starting with C, not ending with F or W, or shorter than 7 amino acids. Cultured and uncultured naive and memory CD4+ repertoires were searched for previously identified spike- and CEF-reactive CDR3s. CDR3 homology was measured as pairwise Levenshtein distance, computed with the stringdist R package after trimming three terminal residues from each end. The table was pulled from immuneACCESS by TCRdb, which kept in-frame rearrangements only. Such tables lose some clones; where checked, under half of the loss comes from unresolved V genes, and the rest has no known cause. Clonal size and the V and J genes are those of that table, whereas D and trimming came from the DNA. The sample table holds nearly 70,000 clones, of which approximately 95% were seen once. The ten largest clones add up to around 0.21% of the sample.

Results the study describes overall, beyond this receptor: Naive versus memory sequencing indicated that memory recall responses, rather than primary responses primed during culture, are detected by the assay. Significantly weaker SARS-CoV-2-driven expansion was shown by crossreactive clones than by monoreactive clones, consistent with antigenic imprinting. The study was limited by small numbers of patients and tested TCRs. Since the crossreactivity analysis centred on spike protein, crossreactivity against other viral proteins was not assessed. In roughly two thirds of donors, memory CD4+ clonotypes turned up that crossrecognized SARS-CoV-2 and at least one common cold coronavirus spike. No donor contributed both pre-pandemic and post-infection samples, which limited tracing the source of pre-existing responses.

CD4+ T cells from unexposed donors were collected before the COVID-19 pandemic (2011-2018). Naive and memory CD4+ T cells were separated from cryopreserved PBMCs by CD4 enrichment followed by EasySep naive CD4+ T cell enrichment. Leukapheresis product for the unexposed donors was bought commercially. PBMCs were isolated from leukapheresis product or whole blood by Ficoll-Paque PLUS gradient centrifugation. PBMCs were either cryopreserved at -140°C or used fresh in the expansion assay. The QIAamp Micro DNA Kit was used to extract genomic DNA from the CD4+ T cells. As regards this clone: It has no known antigen specificity. Base qualities are missing; no much larger clone stands one base away.

The receptor was isolated from a human donor in good health. The sequence is built from TRBV29-1 and TRBJ2-5; 9 bases in between match TRBD2. Sequenced material: naive CD4+ T cells from PBMCs. The cell subset or site tag for this specimen amounts to: naive CD4+ T cells isolated by negative enrichment. This receptor carries the CDR3 CSVSGGKETQYF. The sequence in DNA is TGCAGCGTTAGCGGGGGGAAAGAGACCCAGTACTTC.